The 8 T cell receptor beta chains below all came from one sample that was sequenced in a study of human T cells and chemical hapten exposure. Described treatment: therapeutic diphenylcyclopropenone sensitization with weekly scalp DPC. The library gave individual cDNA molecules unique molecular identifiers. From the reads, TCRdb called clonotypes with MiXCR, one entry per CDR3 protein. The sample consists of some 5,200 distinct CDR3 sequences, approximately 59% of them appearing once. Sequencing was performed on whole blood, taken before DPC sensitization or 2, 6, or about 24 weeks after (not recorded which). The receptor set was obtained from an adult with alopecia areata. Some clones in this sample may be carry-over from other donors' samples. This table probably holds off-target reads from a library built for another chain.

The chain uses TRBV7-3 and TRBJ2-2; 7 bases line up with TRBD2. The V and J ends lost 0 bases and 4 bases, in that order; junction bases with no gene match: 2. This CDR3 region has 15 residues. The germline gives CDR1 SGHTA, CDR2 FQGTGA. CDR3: CASSLTVAGTGELFF. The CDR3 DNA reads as TGTGCCAGCAGCTTAACGGTAGCGGGCACCGGGGAGCTGTTTTTT.

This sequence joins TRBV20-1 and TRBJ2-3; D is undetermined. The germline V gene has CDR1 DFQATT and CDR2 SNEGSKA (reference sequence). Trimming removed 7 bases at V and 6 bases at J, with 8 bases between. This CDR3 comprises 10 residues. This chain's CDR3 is CSGARDTQYF. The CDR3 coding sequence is TGCAGTGGGGCGCGGGATACGCAGTATTTT.

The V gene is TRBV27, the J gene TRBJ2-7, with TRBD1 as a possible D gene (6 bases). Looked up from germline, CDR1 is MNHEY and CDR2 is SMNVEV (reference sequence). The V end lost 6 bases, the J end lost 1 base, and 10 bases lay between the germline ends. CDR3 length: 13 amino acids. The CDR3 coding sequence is TGTGCCAGCAGACTGACAGGTTCCTACGAGCAGTACTTC. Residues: CASRLTGSYEQYF.

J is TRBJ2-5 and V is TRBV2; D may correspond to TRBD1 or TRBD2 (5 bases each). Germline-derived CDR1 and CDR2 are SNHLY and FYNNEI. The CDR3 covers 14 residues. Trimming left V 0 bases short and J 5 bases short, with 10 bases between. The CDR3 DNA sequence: TGTGCCAGCAGTGAAGCGCTGGGGGTGGAGACCCAGTACTTC. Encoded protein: CASSEALGVETQYF.

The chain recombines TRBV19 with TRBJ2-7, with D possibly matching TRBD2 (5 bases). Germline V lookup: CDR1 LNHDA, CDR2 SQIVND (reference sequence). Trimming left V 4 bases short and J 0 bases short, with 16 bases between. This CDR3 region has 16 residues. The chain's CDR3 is CASSTLPTRASYEQYF. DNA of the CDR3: TGTGCCAGTAGTACACTTCCCACTAGGGCCTCCTACGAGCAGTACTTC.

CDR3 sequence (DNA): TGTGCCAGCAGCTTCGACCGAGGGAATGAGCAGTTCTTC. Protein: CASSFDRGNEQFF. J is TRBJ2-1 and V is TRBV7-3; D perhaps matches TRBD2 (5 bases). Trimming cost V 3 bases and J 7 bases, with 10 bases left between them. The CDR3 length is 13 residues. CDR1 is SGHTA, CDR2 FQGTGA, per germline.

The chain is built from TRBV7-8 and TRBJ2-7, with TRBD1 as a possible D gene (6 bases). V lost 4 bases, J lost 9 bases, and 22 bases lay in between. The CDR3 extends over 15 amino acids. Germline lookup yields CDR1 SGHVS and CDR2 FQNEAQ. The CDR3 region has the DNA TGTGCCAGCAGCTCCCCCCTTCTACAGGGTCATGGGCAGTACTTC. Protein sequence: CASSSPLLQGHGQYF. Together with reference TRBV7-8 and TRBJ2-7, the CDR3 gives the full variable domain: GAGVSQSPRYKVAKRGQDVALRCDPISGHVSLFWYQQALGQGPEFLTYFQNEAQLDKSGLPSDRFFAERPEGSVSTLKIQRTQQEDSAVYLCASSSPLLQGHGQYFGPGTRLTVT.

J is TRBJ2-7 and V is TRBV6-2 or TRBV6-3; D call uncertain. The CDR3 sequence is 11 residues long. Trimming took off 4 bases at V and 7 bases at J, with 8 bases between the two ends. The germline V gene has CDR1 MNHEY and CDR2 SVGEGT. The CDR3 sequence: CASSSLFEQYF. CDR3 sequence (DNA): TGTGCCAGCAGTTCCCTCTTTGAGCAGTACTTC.